This T cell receptor (beta chain) was documented in a study of T cell clonality in common variable immunodeficiency. There are many counts of this clone. The antigen is unknown. Sequencing ends 3 residues short of the CDR3 end; the germline J gene provides the rest. Patients and controls were mostly of Caucasian heritage. Each donor provided roughly 4.5 to 8.5 ml of heparinized whole blood. General study points: Common variable immunodeficiency TCR beta sequences reportedly had fewer deletions and N-nucleotide insertions. What drives increased CVID clonality needs T cell subpopulation sequencing.

V shed 1 base and J 3 bases; nucleotides not matched to a gene: 0. Germline assignment: CDR1 GTSNPN and CDR2 SVGIG (reference sequence). The CDR3 covers 12 residues. The method was immunoSEQ multiplex PCR; TCRdb's version includes in-frame clones alone and lacks a portion of them. The sample presents fewer than 55,000 clones, none singletons. The chain combines TRBV30 with TRBJ2-7; TRBD1 matches 7 bases. The TCR was taken from a person between 18 and 75 years old in good health. The sample was peripheral blood mononuclear cells. The CDR3 bases that were read are TGTGCCTGGAGTGCAGGGGGCTACGAG. Translated: CAWSAGGYE. The whole CDR3 protein is CAWSAGGYEQYF.